This entry describes one T cell receptor (beta chain). The data stem from a study of control samples from healthy donors and cancer patients. Assay used: immunoSEQ multiplex PCR; TCRdb lists only in-frame clones, some missing. The table has roughly 120,000 clones, about 93% seen once; the top ten hold 1.5% to 2%. V gave up 5 bases and J gave up 0 bases, with 16 bases separating them. The germline CDR1 and CDR2 sequences are SGHAT and FQNNGV. The CDR3 spans 16 residues. The rearrangement uses TRBV11-2 and TRBJ2-5; D uncertain. Sequenced input: PBMCs. The sequence came from a man aged 45 to 65 with head and neck cancer. DNA for the CDR3: TGTGCCAGCAGCCGGCGGCTGGCAGATTACCAAGAGACCCAGTACTTC. Translation gives CASSRRLADYQETQYF.